This T cell receptor (beta chain) was captured by sequencing in a study of CD8 T cells in ankylosing spondylitis. Study results and caveats: One TCR beta motif, made up of 7 or 8 highly homologous variants, appeared characteristic of ankylosing spondylitis blood.

V shed 4 bases and J shed 8 bases, with 19 bases lying between them. The CDR3 is 15 amino acids. CDR1 and CDR2 from the germline V gene are SGHDT and YYEEEE. A single record per CDR3 protein comes from TCRdb applying MiXCR to the 5' RACE reads. Among almost 400,000 distinct CDR3 sequences listed, approximately 20% were seen once. Concerning this clonotype itself: No antigen is known for it.

This sequence was found in a male donor with ankylosing spondylitis. The sequencing input was blood, either unsorted or a sorted T cell fraction (not recorded which). The chain recombines TRBV5-6 with TRBJ2-1; D is possibly TRBD2 (5 bases). The CDR3 DNA reads as TGTGCCAGCAGCCCCTCCCCGACGCTAGCTGATGAGCAGTTCTTC. The encoded protein is CASSPSPTLADEQFF. Full variable domain (missing parts from reference TRBV5-6 and TRBJ2-1): DAGVTQSPTHLIKTRGQQVTLRCSPKSGHDTVSWYQQALGQGPQFIFQYYEEEERQRGNFPDRFSGHQFPNYSSELNVNALLLGDSALYLCASSPSPTLADEQFFGPGTRLTVL.